These 20 T cell receptor beta chains came from one sample sequenced in a study of T-cell reconstitution after alpha-beta-depleted transplantation in children. Unique molecular identifiers were incorporated into the prepared TCRbeta library. TCRdb used MiXCR to reprocess the PCR reads, holding one entry per CDR3 protein. The repertoire holds around 670,000 distinct CDR3 sequences, with over 10% as singletons. Sequencing was performed on PBMCs, taken before TCRalphabeta/CD19-depleted stem cell transplant. The receptor source for this set is a girl aged 2 to 9 with congenital amegakaryocytic thrombocytopenia, due to receive a stem cell transplant.

This clonotype was seen a handful of times. This chain joins TRBV5-1 and TRBJ2-5; D unclear. The germline CDR1 and CDR2 sequences are SGHRS and YFSETQ. Trimming cost V 0 bases and J 5 bases, with 8 bases left between them. This CDR3 region has 13 residues. CDR3 in DNA: TGCGCCAGCAGCTTGGTAGCTGACGAGACCCAGTACTTC. It specifies CASSLVADETQYF.

Only a few counts were recorded for this clonotype. The rearrangement links TRBV10-2 to TRBJ2-2; D gene uncertain. Trimming removed 4 bases from V and 1 base from J, with 13 bases in between. There are 16 residues in the CDR3. Per germline, CDR1 WSHSY and CDR2 SAAADI. The CDR3 coding sequence is TGCGCCAGCAGTGGTGTCTCTAGGGAGAACACCGGGGAGCTGTTTTTT. Its translation is CASSGVSRENTGELFF.

This clonotype was counted a few times. The CDR3 sequence: CAISANYPTDTQYF. The CDR3 DNA reads TGTGCCATCAGTGCTAACTACCCCACAGATACGCAGTATTTT. The V call is TRBV10-3, the J call TRBJ2-3; D unresolved. The CDR3 totals 14 residues. The V gene lost 4 bases and the J gene lost 2 bases, with 10 bases spanning the gap. CDR1 and CDR2 from the germline V gene are ENHRY and SYGVKD.

This clonotype was seen repeatedly, ten times or more. The chain is built from TRBV5-1 and TRBJ1-4, with 8 nucleotides matching TRBD1. Germline loops: CDR1 SGHRS, CDR2 YFSETQ. Unmatched junction bases numbered 7, after V lost 3 bases and J lost 6 bases. The CDR3 has 15 amino acids. In nucleotides, the CDR3 is TGCGCCAGCAGCTCCTGGACAGGGTCGGATGAAAAACTGTTTTTT. Translated, it gives CASSSWTGSDEKLFF.

This clonotype has ten or more counts. The chain links TRBV18 to TRBJ2-7; the D call may be TRBD1 or TRBD2 (5 bases each). There are 13 residues in the CDR3. With 3 bases removed from V and 5 bases from J, the gap between germline ends came to 11 bases. Germline assignment: CDR1 KGHSH and CDR2 LQKENI. CDR3 coding DNA: TGTGCCAGCTCACCCCCCCAGGGACACGAGCAGTACTTC. Protein: CASSPPQGHEQYF.

This clonotype was found many times. The rearrangement links TRBV20-1 to TRBJ2-2; perhaps D is TRBD1 or TRBD2 (5 bases each). The CDR3 spans 13 residues. Trimming left V 5 bases short and J 7 bases short, with 14 bases between. CDR1 is DFQATT, CDR2 SNEGSKA, per germline (reference sequence). The CDR3 spells CSAAGTPGGELFF. In DNA, the CDR3 is TGCAGTGCTGCCGGGACCCCGGGCGGGGAGCTGTTTTTT.

This clonotype was counted many times. This chain joins TRBV7-6 and TRBJ2-7; D possibly corresponds to TRBD1 (6 bases). Per germline, CDR1 SGHVS and CDR2 FNYEAQ. This CDR3 has 14 amino acids. V shed 1 base and J shed 5 bases, with 12 bases lying between them. The CDR3 DNA follows: TGTGCCAGCAGCTTAGAAAGGGGGTATCACGAGCAGTACTTC. It is translated as CASSLERGYHEQYF.

This clonotype was seen more than once but under ten times. CDR3 coding DNA: TGCGCCAGCAGCTTGGCAGGGGTATCTGGAAACACCATATATTTT. This encodes CASSLAGVSGNTIYF. The V call is TRBV5-1, the J call TRBJ1-3, with D tentatively TRBD1 (6 bases). The CDR3 sequence is 15 residues long. The germline gives CDR1 SGHRS, CDR2 YFSETQ. Deletions cut 0 bases from V and 1 base from J, with 8 bases between.

This clonotype was picked up a small number of times. This chain joins TRBV4-2 and TRBJ2-1; 14 bases match TRBD2. The CDR3 is made up of 16 amino acids. With 5 bases clipped from V and 8 bases from J, the junction kept 8 bases outside the gene matches. The germline gives CDR1 LGHNA, CDR2 YNFKEQ. The DNA for the CDR3 is TGTGCCAGCAGCTCCTGGACTAGCGGGAGGAGGGATGAGCAGTTCTTC. It specifies CASSSWTSGRRDEQFF.

This clonotype occurred many times. The CDR3 DNA sequence: TGTGCCACCAGCGGATTGACAGGGAGCTCCTACAATGAGCAGTTCTTC. Protein sequence: CATSGLTGSSYNEQFF. The V and J genes are TRBV15 and TRBJ2-1; TRBD1 agrees at 7 bases. This CDR3 region has 16 residues. Trimming cost V 5 bases and J 0 bases; bases outside gene matches: 7. The germline CDR1 and CDR2 sequences are LNHNV and YYDKDF (reference sequence).

The table lists this clonotype with many counts. The chain has TRBV20-1 and TRBJ2-5; no clear D gene. This CDR3 contains 13 residues. Germline loops: CDR1 DFQATT, CDR2 SNEGSKA (reference sequence). Trimming took 1 base from V and 2 from J, leaving 8 bases between them. For the CDR3, the DNA is TGCAGTGCTAGAGGGACCAGACAAGAGACCCAGTACTTC. It codes for CSARGTRQETQYF.

This clonotype appeared many times. The chain couples TRBV29-1 to TRBJ2-5; no clear D gene. CDR3 size: 13 residues. Germline loops: CDR1 SQVTM, CDR2 ANQGSEA. Trimming took off 0 bases at V and 3 bases at J, with 8 bases between the two ends. The CDR3 DNA sequence: TGCAGCGTTGAAGACGACGTCGAAGAGACCCAGTACTTC. Encoded protein: CSVEDDVEETQYF.

This clonotype was counted ten times or more. The chain links TRBV7-3 to TRBJ2-7; D unresolved. The germline V gene encodes CDR1 SGHTA and CDR2 FQGTGA. The V end lost 2 bases, the J end lost 4 bases, and 18 bases lay between the germline ends. The length of the CDR3 is 16 residues. The CDR3 DNA sequence: TGTGCCAGCAGCTTACCTCAAAGGCGGCGAGTATACGAGCAGTACTTC. Encoded protein: CASSLPQRRRVYEQYF.

This clonotype was seen just once. The chain couples TRBV11-3 to TRBJ1-2; D not certain. This CDR3 is 15 amino acids long. Trimming cost V 4 bases and J 4 bases, with 16 bases left between them. Germline CDR1 reads SGHNT; CDR2 reads YENEEA. DNA of the CDR3: TGTGCCAGCAGCTCCCTCGTGTTGGGTTTCTATGGCTACACCTTC. Translation gives CASSSLVLGFYGYTF.

Notes on this clonotype: Possible read error: a much larger clone is one base away. This chain links TRBV27 with TRBJ2-7, with D possibly being TRBD2 (5 bases). The CDR3 is 16 amino acids. Germline V gene sequence: CDR1 MNHEY, CDR2 SMNVEV (reference sequence). With 3 bases removed from V and 0 bases from J, the gap between germline ends came to 15 bases. The CDR3 sequence: CASSLVARHSSYEQYF. The CDR3 DNA reads as TGTGCCAGCAGTTTGGTAGCGAGACACTCCTCCTACGAGCAGTACTTC.

This clonotype was recorded a few times. The chain joins TRBV9 to TRBJ2-5; 8 nucleotides align to TRBD1. This CDR3 contains 15 residues. Germline CDR1 and CDR2: SGDLS and YYNGEE. With V trimmed by 4 bases and J by 5 bases, 10 bases remained unmatched. The CDR3 protein is CASSYQGQAGETQYF. CDR3 sequence (DNA): TGTGCCAGCAGCTACCAGGGACAGGCGGGTGAGACCCAGTACTTC.

The chain recombines TRBV9 with TRBJ2-1; D perhaps matches TRBD2 (6 bases). The CDR3 spans 13 residues. Germline-derived CDR1 and CDR2 are SGDLS and YYNGEE. V gave up 2 bases and J gave up 10 bases, with 13 bases separating them. CDR3 nucleotides: TGTGCCAGCAGCGTGACAAGGGACTCCGAGCAGTTCTTC. Translating gives CASSVTRDSEQFF.

This clonotype has a handful of counts. V gene TRBV24-1 combines with J gene TRBJ2-1; 10 positions agree with TRBD2. V lost 9 bases and J lost 1; bases outside the gene matches: 5. CDR3 length: 15 amino acids. Germline loops: CDR1 KGHDR, CDR2 SFDVKD. CDR3 region: CATSGLAASYNEQFF. The CDR3 DNA sequence: TGTGCCACCTCCGGACTAGCGGCTTCCTACAATGAGCAGTTCTTC.

This clonotype was observed at least ten times. The CDR3 DNA sequence: TGCAGTGAAGCGGGAGGACTCCAAGAGACCCAGTACTTC. Translation: CSEAGGLQETQYF. The rearrangement joins TRBV20-1 to TRBJ2-5; 9 nucleotides line up with TRBD2. Germline CDR1 DFQATT, CDR2 SNEGSKA (reference sequence). J was trimmed by 1 base and V by 7 bases; bases with no gene match: 4. The CDR3 extends over 13 amino acids.

This chain links TRBV20-1 with TRBJ2-1, with unresolved D. This CDR3 contains 13 residues. Deletions cut 4 bases from V and 4 bases from J, with 11 bases between. The germline gives CDR1 DFQATT, CDR2 SNEGSKA (reference sequence). CDR3 DNA sequence: TGCAGTGCTAAAGTCGCCAGTTACAATGAGCAGTTCTTC. Encoded protein: CSAKVASYNEQFF.